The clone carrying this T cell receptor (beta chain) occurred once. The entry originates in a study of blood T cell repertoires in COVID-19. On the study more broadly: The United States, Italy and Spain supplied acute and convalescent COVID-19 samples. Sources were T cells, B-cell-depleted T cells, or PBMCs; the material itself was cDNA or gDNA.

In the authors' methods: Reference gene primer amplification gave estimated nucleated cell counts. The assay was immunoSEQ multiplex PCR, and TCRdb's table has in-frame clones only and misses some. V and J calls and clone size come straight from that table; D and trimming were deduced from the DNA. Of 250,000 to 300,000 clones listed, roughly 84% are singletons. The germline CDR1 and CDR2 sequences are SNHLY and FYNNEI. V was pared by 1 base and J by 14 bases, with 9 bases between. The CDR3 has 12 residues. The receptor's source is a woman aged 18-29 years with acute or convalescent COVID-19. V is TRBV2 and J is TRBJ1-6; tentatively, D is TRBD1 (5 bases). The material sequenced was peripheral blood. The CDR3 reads CASSEGQPTLHF. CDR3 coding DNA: TGTGCCAGCAGTGAAGGACAGCCTACCCTCCACTTT.